The clone carrying this T cell receptor (beta chain) was counted at least ten times. Its antigen is currently unknown. The germline V and J ends were trimmed by 6 bases and 0 bases, with 9 bases remaining between them. The CDR3 contains 13 residues. Libraries of TCR beta came from quantitative 5'-RACE with molecular barcodes. TCRdb reprocessed the 5' RACE reads with MiXCR, giving one entry per CDR3 protein. The top ten clones hold around 29% of a sample with 180,000 or so distinct CDR3 sequences, 11% of them seen once. The sample originates from a study of CD8 T cells in ankylosing spondylitis. Study-wide results and caveats: In peripheral blood, disease-linked CD8+ clones occurred at relatively low frequencies. One TCR beta motif, made up of under ten highly homologous variants, appeared characteristic of ankylosing spondylitis blood.

This sequence was found in a male donor with ankylosing spondylitis or in good health (not recorded which). The V call is TRBV12-3 or TRBV12-4, the J call TRBJ2-7; D gene unclear. The sample was blood, either unsorted or a sorted T cell fraction (not recorded which). CDR3 coding DNA: TGTGCCAGCAGAGCTCCCAACTCCTACGAGCAGTACTTC. Translated, it gives CASRAPNSYEQYF.